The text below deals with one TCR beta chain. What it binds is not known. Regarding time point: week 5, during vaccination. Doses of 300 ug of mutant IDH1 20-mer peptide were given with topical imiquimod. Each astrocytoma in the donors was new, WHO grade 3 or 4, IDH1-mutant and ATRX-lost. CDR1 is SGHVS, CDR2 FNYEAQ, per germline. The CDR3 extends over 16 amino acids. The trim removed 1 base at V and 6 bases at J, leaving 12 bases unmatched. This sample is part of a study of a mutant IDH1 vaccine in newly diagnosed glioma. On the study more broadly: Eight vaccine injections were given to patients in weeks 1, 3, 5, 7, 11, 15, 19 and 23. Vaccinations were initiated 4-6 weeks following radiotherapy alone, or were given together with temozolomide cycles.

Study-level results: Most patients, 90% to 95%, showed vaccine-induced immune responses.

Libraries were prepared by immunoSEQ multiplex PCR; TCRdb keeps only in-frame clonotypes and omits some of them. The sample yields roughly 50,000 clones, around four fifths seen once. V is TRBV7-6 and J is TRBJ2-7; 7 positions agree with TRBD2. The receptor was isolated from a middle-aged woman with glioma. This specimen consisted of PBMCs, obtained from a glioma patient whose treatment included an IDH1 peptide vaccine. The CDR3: CASSLGPKRGLGEQYF. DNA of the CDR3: TGTGCCAGCAGCTTAGGACCAAAGCGGGGTCTAGGCGAGCAGTACTTC. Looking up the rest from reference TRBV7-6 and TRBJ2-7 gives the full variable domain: GAGVSQSPRYKVTKRGQDVALRCDPISGHVSLYWYRQALGQGPEFLTYFNYEAQQDKSGLPNDRFSAERPEGSISTLTIQRTEQRDSAMYRCASSLGPKRGLGEQYFGPGTRLTVT.